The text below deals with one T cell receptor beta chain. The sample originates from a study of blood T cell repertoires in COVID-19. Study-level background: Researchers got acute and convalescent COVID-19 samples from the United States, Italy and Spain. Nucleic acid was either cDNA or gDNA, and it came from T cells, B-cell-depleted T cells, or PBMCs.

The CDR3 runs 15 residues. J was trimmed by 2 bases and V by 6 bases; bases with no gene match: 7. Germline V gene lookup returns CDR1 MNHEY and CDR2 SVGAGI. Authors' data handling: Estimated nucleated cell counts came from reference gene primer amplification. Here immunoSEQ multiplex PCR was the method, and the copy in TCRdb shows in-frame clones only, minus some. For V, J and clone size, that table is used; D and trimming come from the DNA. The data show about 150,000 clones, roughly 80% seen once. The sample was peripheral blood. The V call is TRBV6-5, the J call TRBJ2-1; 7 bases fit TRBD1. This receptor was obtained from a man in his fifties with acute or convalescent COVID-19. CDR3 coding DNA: TGTGCCAGCAGCCTACAACAGGGGACCTACAATGAGCAGTTCTTC. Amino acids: CASSLQQGTYNEQFF.